This T cell receptor beta chain stems from a study of CD8 T cells in Susac syndrome. Whole-study results and caveats: CD8+ clonal expansion in Susac peaked in TEMRA cells and active patients. The number of Susac-specific public clones found was 15 to 20 in total CD8+ repertoires and about 5 in CD8+ TEMRA repertoires.

It was with random hexamers that about 0.45 to 1 ug RNA was reverse transcribed. TCRdb analysed the immunoSEQ multiplex PCR reads with MiXCR anew, one entry per CDR3 protein. In the table there are 56,000 or so distinct CDR3 sequences, approximately 95% of which are singletons. Worth noting for this clonotype: What it binds is unknown.

Germline V gene data show CDR1 as SGHAT and CDR2 as FQNNGV. The CDR3 is made up of 14 amino acids. The V and J ends lost 2 bases and 6 bases, in that order; junction bases with no gene match: 0. The TCR comes from a human donor with Susac syndrome. The chain recombines TRBV11-2 with TRBJ2-1; 11 nucleotides align to TRBD2. Sequenced input: CD8+ T cells from PBMCs. CDR3 region: CASSLTSGSNEQFF. As DNA, the CDR3 is TGTGCCAGCAGCTTAACTAGCGGGAGCAATGAGCAGTTCTTC.